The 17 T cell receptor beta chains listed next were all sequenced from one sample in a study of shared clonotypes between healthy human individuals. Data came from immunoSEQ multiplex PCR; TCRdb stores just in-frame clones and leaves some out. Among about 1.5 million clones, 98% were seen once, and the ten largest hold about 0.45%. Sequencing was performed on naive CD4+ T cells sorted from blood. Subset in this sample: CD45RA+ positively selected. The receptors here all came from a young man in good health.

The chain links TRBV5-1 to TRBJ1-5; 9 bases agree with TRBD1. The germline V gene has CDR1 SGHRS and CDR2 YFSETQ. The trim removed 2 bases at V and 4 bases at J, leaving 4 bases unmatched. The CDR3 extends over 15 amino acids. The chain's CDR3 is CASSFSGQGNQPQHF. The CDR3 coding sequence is TGCGCCAGCAGCTTCTCGGGACAGGGAAATCAGCCCCAGCATTTT.

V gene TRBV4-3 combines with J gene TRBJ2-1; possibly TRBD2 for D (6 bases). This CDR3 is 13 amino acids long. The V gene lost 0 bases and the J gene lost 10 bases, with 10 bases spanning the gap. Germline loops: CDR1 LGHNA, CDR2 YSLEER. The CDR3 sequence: CASSQERETEQFF. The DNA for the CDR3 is TGCGCCAGCAGCCAAGAACGGGAGACGGAGCAGTTCTTC.

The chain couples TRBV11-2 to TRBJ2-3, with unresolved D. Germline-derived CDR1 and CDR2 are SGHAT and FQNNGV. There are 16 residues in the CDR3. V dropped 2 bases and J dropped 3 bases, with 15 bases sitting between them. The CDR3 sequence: CASSLSLRAITDTQYF. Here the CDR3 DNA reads TGTGCCAGCAGCTTATCCCTCCGGGCCATTACAGATACGCAGTATTTT.

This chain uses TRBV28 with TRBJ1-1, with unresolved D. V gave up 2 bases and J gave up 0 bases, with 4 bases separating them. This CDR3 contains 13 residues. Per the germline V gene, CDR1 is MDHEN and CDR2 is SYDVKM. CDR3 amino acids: CASSLGVNTEAFF. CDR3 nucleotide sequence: TGTGCCAGCAGTTTAGGAGTGAACACTGAAGCTTTCTTT.

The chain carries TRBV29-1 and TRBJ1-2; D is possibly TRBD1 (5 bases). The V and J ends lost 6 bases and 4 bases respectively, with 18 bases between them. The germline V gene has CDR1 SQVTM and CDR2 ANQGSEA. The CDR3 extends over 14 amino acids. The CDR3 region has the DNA TGCAGCGTCGGGGGTGTAAGAAACCTCTATGGCTACACCTTC. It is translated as CSVGGVRNLYGYTF.

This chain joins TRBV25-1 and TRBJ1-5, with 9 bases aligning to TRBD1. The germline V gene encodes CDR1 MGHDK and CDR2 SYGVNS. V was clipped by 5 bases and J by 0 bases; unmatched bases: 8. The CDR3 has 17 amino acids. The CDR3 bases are TGTGCCAGCAGTTCAGGACAGGGGATTTATAGCAATCAGCCCCAGCATTTT. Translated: CASSSGQGIYSNQPQHF.

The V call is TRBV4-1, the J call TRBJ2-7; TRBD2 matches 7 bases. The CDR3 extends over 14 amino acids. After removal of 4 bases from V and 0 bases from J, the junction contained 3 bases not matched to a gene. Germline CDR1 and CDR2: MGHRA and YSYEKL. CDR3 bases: TGCGCCAGCAGCCGGGGCGGGAGCTCCTACGAGCAGTACTTC. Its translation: CASSRGGSSYEQYF.

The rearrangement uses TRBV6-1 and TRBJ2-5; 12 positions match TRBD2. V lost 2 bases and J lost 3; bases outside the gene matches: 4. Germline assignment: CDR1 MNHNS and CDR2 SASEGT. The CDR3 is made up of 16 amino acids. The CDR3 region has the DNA TGTGCCAGCAGTGAAACCGGACTAGCGGGGAAAGAGACCCAGTACTTC. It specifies CASSETGLAGKETQYF.

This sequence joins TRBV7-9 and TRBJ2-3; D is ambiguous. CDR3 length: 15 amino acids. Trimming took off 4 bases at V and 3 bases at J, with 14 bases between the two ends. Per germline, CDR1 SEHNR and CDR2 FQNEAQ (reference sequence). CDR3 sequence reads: CASSSGLVLTDTQYF. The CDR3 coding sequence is TGTGCCAGCAGCTCGGGTCTCGTTTTAACAGATACGCAGTATTTT. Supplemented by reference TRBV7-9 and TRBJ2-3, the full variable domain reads DTGVSQNPRHKITKRGQNVTFRCDPISEHNRLYWYRQTLGQGPEFLTYFQNEAQLEKSRLLSDRFSAERPKGSFSTLEIQRTEQGDSAMYLCASSSGLVLTDTQYFGPGTRLTVL.

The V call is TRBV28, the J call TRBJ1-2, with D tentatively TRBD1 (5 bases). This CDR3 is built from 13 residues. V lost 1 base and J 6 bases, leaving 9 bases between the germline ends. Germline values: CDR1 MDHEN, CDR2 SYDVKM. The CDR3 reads CASSLSLGDGYTF. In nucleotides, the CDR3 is TGTGCCAGCAGTTTATCCCTAGGGGATGGCTACACCTTC.

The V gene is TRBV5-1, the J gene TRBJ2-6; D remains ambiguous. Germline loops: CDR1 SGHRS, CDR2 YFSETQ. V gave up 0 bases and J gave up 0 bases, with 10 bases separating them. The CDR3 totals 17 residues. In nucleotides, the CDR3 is TGCGCCAGCAGCTTGGCCGCACTGCCCTCTGGGGCCAACGTCCTGACTTTC. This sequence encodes CASSLAALPSGANVLTF.

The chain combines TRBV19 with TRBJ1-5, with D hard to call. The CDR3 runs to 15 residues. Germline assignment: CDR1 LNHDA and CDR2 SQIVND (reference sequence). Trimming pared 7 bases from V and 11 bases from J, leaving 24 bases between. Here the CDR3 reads CASTPDGSIISSQHF. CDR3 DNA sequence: TGTGCCAGTACCCCGGACGGGTCAATCATCTCGTCCCAGCATTTT.

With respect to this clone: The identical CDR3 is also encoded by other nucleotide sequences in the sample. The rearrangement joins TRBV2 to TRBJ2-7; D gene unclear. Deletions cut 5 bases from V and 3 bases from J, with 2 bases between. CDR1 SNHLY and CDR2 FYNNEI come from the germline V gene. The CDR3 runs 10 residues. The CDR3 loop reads CASSNYEQYF. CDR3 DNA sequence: TGTGCCAGCAGTAACTACGAGCAGTACTTC.

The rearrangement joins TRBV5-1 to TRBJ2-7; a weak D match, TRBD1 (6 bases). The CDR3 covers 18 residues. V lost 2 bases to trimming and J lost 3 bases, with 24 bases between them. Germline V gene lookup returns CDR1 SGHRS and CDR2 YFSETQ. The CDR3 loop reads CASSFRHSGQNFFYEQYF. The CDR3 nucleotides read TGCGCCAGCAGCTTCCGTCACTCGGGACAAAATTTTTTCTACGAGCAGTACTTC.

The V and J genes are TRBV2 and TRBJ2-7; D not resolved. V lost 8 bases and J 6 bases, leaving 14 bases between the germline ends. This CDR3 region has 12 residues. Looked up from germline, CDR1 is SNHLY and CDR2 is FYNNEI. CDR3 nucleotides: TGTGCCAGCGGACGGGCCAAGGCCGAGCAGTACTTC. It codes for CASGRAKAEQYF.

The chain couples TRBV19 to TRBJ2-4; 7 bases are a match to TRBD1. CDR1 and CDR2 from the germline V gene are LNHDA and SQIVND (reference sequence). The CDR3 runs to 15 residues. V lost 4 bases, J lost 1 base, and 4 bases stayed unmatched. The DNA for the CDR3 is TGTGCCAGTAGTACTCAGGGGGTTGCCAAAAACATTCAGTACTTC. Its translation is CASSTQGVAKNIQYF.

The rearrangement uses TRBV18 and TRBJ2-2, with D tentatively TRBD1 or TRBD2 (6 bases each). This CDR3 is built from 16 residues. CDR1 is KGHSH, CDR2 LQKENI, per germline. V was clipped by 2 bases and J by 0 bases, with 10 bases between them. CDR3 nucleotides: TGTGCCAGCTCACCAATAGGGGGGACGAACACCGGGGAGCTGTTTTTT. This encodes CASSPIGGTNTGELFF.